This T cell receptor beta chain was observed in a study of OX40 agonist ivuxolimab in advanced cancers. In its sample, this clone was seen a few times. What it binds is unknown. Repertoires were generated with immunoSEQ multiplex PCR, while TCRdb's copy carries only in-frame clones and drops some. The table lists 100,000 or so clones, approximately 90% of them singletons, with 1.5% to 2% in the top ten. If patients had autoimmune disease history or systemic immunosuppression, they were excluded. The study sampled blood at baseline, cycle 4 day 1, and cycle 7 day 1. Findings of the study overall: Some patients without response likewise showed low normalized clonal expansion. With doses of 0.1-3.0 mg/kg, partial responders showed among the lowest clonal expansion.

The V end was cut by 1 base, the J end by 7 bases, with 11 bases between. The CDR3 is 14 residues long. Germline CDR1 and CDR2: MGHDK and SYGVNS. This receptor was identified in an adult with an advanced solid tumor such as melanoma, head and neck, liver or kidney cancer. The specimen was CD4+ or CD8+ T cells sorted from blood, collected in a trial of the OX40 agonist ivuxolimab. This chain connects TRBV25-1 to TRBJ1-5; weak D call: TRBD1 (5 bases). CDR3 residues: CASSEFSREQPQHF. CDR3 in DNA: TGTGCCAGCAGTGAATTTTCCAGGGAACAGCCCCAGCATTTT.